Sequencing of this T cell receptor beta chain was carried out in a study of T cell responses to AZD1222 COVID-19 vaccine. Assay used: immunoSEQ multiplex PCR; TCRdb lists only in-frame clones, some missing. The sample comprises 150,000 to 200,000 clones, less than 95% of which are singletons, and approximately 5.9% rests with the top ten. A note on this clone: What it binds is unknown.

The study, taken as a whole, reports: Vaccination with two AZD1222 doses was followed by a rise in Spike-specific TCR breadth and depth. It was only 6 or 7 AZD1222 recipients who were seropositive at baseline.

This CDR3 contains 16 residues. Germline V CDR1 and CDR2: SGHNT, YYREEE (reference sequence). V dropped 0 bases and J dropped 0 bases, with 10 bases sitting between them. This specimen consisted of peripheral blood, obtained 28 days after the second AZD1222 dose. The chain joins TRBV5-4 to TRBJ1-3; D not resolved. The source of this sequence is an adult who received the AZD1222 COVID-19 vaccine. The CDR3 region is CASSLGSPGSGNTIYF. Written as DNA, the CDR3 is TGTGCCAGCAGCTTGGGCTCGCCCGGCTCTGGAAACACCATATATTTT.